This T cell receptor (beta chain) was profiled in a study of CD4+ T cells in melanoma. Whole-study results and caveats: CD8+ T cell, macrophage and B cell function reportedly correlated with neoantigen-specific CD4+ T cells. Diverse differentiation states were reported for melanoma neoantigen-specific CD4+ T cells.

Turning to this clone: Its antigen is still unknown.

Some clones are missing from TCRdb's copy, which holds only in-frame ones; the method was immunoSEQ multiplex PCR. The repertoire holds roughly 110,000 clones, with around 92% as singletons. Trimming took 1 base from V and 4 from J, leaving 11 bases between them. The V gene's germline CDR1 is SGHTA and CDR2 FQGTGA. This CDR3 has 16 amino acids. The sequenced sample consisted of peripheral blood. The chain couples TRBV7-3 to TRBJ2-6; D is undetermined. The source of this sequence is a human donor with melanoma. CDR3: CASSLIGLPGANVLTF. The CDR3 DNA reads TGTGCCAGCAGCTTAATCGGGCTTCCCGGGGCCAACGTCCTGACTTTC.